This TCR beta chain was profiled in a study of cytomegalovirus exposure and HLA in healthy donors. Study-wide findings and caveats: TCR beta V- and J-gene trimming, according to a later analysis, was linked to a missense DCLRE1C variant. Among donors in an Asian-associated ancestry cluster, a later analysis reportedly found fewer N-insertions than the roughly 670-donor mean.

CDR3 length: 13 residues. V lost 0 bases and J lost 3, with 7 bases in between. Germline V gives CDR1 SGHRS, CDR2 YFSETQ. In regard to this clone: Its target is not known.

Primers included in the PCR were 60 Vbeta and 13 Jbeta primers. Authors' data handling: Roughly 10 million shared chains were among the about 80 million unique TCR beta chains that a later analysis counted. Here immunoSEQ multiplex PCR was the method, and the copy in TCRdb shows in-frame clones only, minus some. V, J and clone size are taken as reported in that table, and D and trimming were inferred from the DNA itself. The table shows approximately 110,000 clones, with over 15% occurring only once. The chain has TRBV5-1 and TRBJ2-7; TRBD2 might be the D (6 bases). The TCR comes from a woman younger than 35 in good health and CMV-seronegative. Sequenced input: PBMCs. The chain's CDR3 is CASSLVTSYEQYF. DNA of the CDR3: TGCGCCAGCAGCTTGGTGACTAGCTACGAGCAGTACTTC.